These 16 T cell receptor beta chains originate from one sample sequenced in a study of blood T cells in healthy people across ages. For the second PCR, which ran for roughly 7 to 11 cycles, a sample-barcoded 5' primer and a J-beta primer mix were used. TCRdb re-called the 5' RACE reads through MiXCR, storing one row per CDR3 protein. The repertoire holds 870,000 or so distinct CDR3 sequences, with 29% as singletons. Input material: blood. The receptors derive from a woman of 80 years or more in good health.

The CDR3 DNA sequence: TGTGCCAGCAGCCATGGATGGGCAGTAAGGGAGCCCCAGCATTTT. This encodes CASSHGWAVREPQHF. The chain couples TRBV3-1 to TRBJ1-5; D not resolved. With 3 bases removed from V and 8 bases from J, the gap between germline ends came to 17 bases. Per the germline V gene, CDR1 is LGHDT and CDR2 is YNNKEL (reference sequence). The CDR3 sequence is 15 residues long.

The chain uses TRBV12-3 or TRBV12-4 and TRBJ2-4; tentative D call: TRBD2 (5 bases). The end of the DNA fits TRBJ2-5 better, so the J call may be wrong. CDR3 length: 14 amino acids. CDR3 in DNA: TGTGCCAGCAGCCCTGCAAAAACGGGGGAGACCCAGTACTTC. Its translation: CASSPAKTGETQYF.

The V and J genes are TRBV20-1 and TRBJ2-2; TRBD1 or TRBD2 may be the D gene (6 bases each). CDR1 and CDR2 (germline): DFQATT, SNEGSKA (reference sequence). The length of the CDR3 is 17 residues. Trimming took off 0 bases at V and 0 bases at J, with 14 bases between the two ends. The CDR3 DNA reads as TGCAGTGCTAGAGATCAGTTTAGGGGGGCGAACACCGGGGAGCTGTTTTTT. This encodes CSARDQFRGANTGELFF.

Of note for this clonotype: One junction end disagrees with the germline gene, perhaps due to a read error. This chain uses TRBV6-6 with TRBJ1-6, with a tentative D call TRBD1 (6 bases). This CDR3 has 16 amino acids. Germline V gene data show CDR1 as MNHNY and CDR2 as SVGAGI (reference sequence). The CDR3 nucleotides are TGTGCCAGCGGATTGGGGGGGCTAACCTATAATTCACCCCCCCACTTT. This sequence encodes CASGLGGLTYNSPPHF.

The chain has TRBV18 and TRBJ1-2; TRBD1 is a possible D gene (6 bases). Germline loops: CDR1 KGHSH, CDR2 LQKENI. V gave up 2 bases and J gave up 8 bases, with 21 bases separating them. This CDR3 spans 16 amino acids. In DNA, the CDR3 is TGTGCCAGCTCACCAAGAGGAAGGGGGGACCGTTCGGGCTACACCTTC. Amino acids: CASSPRGRGDRSGYTF. Together with reference TRBV18 and TRBJ1-2, the CDR3 gives the full variable domain: NAGVMQNPRHLVRRRGQEARLRCSPMKGHSHVYWYRQLPEEGLKFMVYLQKENIIDESGMPKERFSAEFPKEGPSILRIQQVVRGDSAAYFCASSPRGRGDRSGYTFGSGTRLTVV.

The V gene is TRBV28, the J gene TRBJ2-3; TRBD1 matches at 7 bases. Looked up from germline, CDR1 is MDHEN and CDR2 is SYDVKM. V lost 2 bases and J lost 0; bases outside the gene matches: 14. This CDR3 contains 19 residues. CDR3 sequence: CASSLRAPRTGSSTDTQYF. The CDR3 DNA is TGTGCCAGCAGTTTAAGGGCGCCTCGGACAGGTTCTAGCACAGATACGCAGTATTTT.

Comment on this clonotype: A read error may explain this, as a much larger clone is one base away. The rearrangement joins TRBV20-1 to TRBJ2-7; weak D call: TRBD1 (5 bases). CDR1 is DFQATT and CDR2 is SNEGSKA in the germline V gene (reference sequence). The CDR3 is 12 residues long. The V end was cut by 3 bases, the J end by 7 bases, with 13 bases between. CDR3 protein: CSARGRWDEQYF. The CDR3 coding sequence is TGCAGTGCTAGGGGGCGCTGGGATGAGCAGTACTTC.

This clonotype was picked up many times. This chain connects TRBV20-1 to TRBJ2-3; D is undetermined. CDR1 DFQATT and CDR2 SNEGSKA come from the germline V gene (reference sequence). Trimming took off 3 bases at V and 2 bases at J, with 9 bases between the two ends. The CDR3 has 13 amino acids. Here the CDR3 reads CSARGGNTDTQYF. The DNA for the CDR3 is TGCAGTGCTAGGGGTGGTAACACAGATACGCAGTATTTT.

This clonotype was counted many times. The rearrangement uses TRBV7-9 and TRBJ2-7; weak D call: TRBD2 (6 bases). CDR3 size: 17 residues. V dropped 4 bases and J dropped 2 bases, with 21 bases sitting between them. Germline CDR1 is SEHNR and CDR2 is FQNEAQ (reference sequence). In DNA form, the CDR3 reads TGTGCCAGCAGCTCCGGTTTTATTGGAGGGAGGACCTACGAGCAGTACTTC. This sequence encodes CASSSGFIGGRTYEQYF.

The V call is TRBV20-1, the J call TRBJ2-4; no firm D call. V dropped 1 base and J dropped 6 bases, with 10 bases sitting between them. The germline CDR1 and CDR2 sequences are DFQATT and SNEGSKA (reference sequence). The CDR3 runs to 13 residues. The CDR3 DNA follows: TGCAGTGCTAGAGGGACCACCCGAAACATTCAGTACTTC. It specifies CSARGTTRNIQYF.

The rearrangement joins TRBV14 to TRBJ1-2; D is possibly TRBD1 (6 bases). This CDR3 has 14 residues. Deletions cut 2 bases from V and 8 bases from J, with 15 bases between. From germline, CDR1 is SGHDN and CDR2 FVKESK. The chain's CDR3 is CASSQRGGERGYTF. CDR3 bases: TGTGCCAGCAGCCAAAGAGGGGGAGAGAGGGGCTACACCTTC.

Of note for this clonotype: Since a much larger clone is just one base distant, this may be a read error. The chain carries TRBV5-5 and TRBJ2-3, with D unclear. This CDR3 has 15 residues. From germline, CDR1 is SGHKS and CDR2 YYEKEE (reference sequence). The ends were cut back, 1 base at V and 2 bases at J, with 11 bases in the middle. This chain's CDR3 is CASSLCGPNTDTQYF. CDR3 coding DNA: TGTGCCAGCAGCTTGTGCGGCCCGAACACAGATACGCAGTATTTT.

This clonotype has more than one count but fewer than ten. J is TRBJ2-1 and V is TRBV7-9; 11 positions agree with TRBD2. Per the germline V gene, CDR1 is SEHNR and CDR2 is FQNEAQ (reference sequence). V was pared by 5 bases and J by 4 bases, with 4 bases of the junction left unmatched. The CDR3 is made up of 15 amino acids. The CDR3 coding sequence is TGTGCCAGCAGCCCGACTAGCGGGGAATACAATGAGCAGTTCTTC. As protein: CASSPTSGEYNEQFF.

This chain joins TRBV6-2 or TRBV6-3 and TRBJ2-1, with D maybe TRBD2 (5 bases). V was trimmed by 4 bases and J by 9 bases, leaving 10 bases between them. The CDR3 sequence is 12 residues long. Germline V gene lookup returns CDR1 MNHEY and CDR2 SVGEGT. CDR3 coding DNA: TGTGCCAGCAGTTCCCTAGAGGGTGAGCAGTTCTTC. Translation gives CASSSLEGEQFF.

This clonotype came up many times. The chain uses TRBV27 and TRBJ1-1; D is possibly TRBD1 (6 bases). The V end lost 3 bases, the J end lost 11 bases, and 16 bases lay between the germline ends. The CDR3 sequence is 13 residues long. Per germline, CDR1 MNHEY and CDR2 SMNVEV (reference sequence). CDR3 amino acids: CASSLGRGIGAFF. The CDR3 DNA sequence: TGTGCCAGCAGTTTGGGCAGGGGTATTGGGGCTTTCTTT.

The chain uses TRBV6-2 or TRBV6-3 and TRBJ2-7; perhaps TRBD1 as D (5 bases). Trimming left V 4 bases short and J 3 bases short, with 10 bases between. Germline CDR1 MNHEY, CDR2 SVGEGT. The CDR3 sequence is 13 residues long. The CDR3 DNA reads TGTGCCAGCAGTTCTTACGGACACTACGAGCAGTACTTC. It specifies CASSSYGHYEQYF.